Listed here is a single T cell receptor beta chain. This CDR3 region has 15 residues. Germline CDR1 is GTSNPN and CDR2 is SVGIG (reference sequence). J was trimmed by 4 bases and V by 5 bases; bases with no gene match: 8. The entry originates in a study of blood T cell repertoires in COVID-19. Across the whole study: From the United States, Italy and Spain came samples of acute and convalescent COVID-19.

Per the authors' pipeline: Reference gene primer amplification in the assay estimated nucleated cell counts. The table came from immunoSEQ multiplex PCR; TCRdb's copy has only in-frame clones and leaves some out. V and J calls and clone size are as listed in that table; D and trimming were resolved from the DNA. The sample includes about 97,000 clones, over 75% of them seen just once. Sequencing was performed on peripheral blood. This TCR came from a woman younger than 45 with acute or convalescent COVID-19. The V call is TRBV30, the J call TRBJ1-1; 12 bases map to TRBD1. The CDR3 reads CAWSGTGGRGTEAFF. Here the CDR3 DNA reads TGTGCCTGGTCCGGGACAGGGGGCCGAGGCACTGAAGCTTTCTTT. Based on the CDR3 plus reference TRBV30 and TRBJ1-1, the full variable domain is SQTIHQWPATLVQPVGSPLSLECTVEGTSNPNLYWYRQAAGRGLQLLFYSVGIGQISSEVPQNLSASRPQDRQFILSSKKLLLSDSGFYLCAWSGTGGRGTEAFFGQGTRLTVV.